The clone carrying this T cell receptor beta chain occurred a few times. Its antigen is not known. With a duration under 3 months, ophthalmopathy in the donors showed moderate-to-severe activity, CAS ≥3 and NOSPECS ≥4. The sample originates from a study of Graves' ophthalmopathy and Graves' hyperthyroidism. Study context: Samples of peripheral blood were obtained at initial diagnosis, prior to treatment of any kind. Whole-study findings and limits: Most expanded thyroid clonotypes above 0.001 frequency also appeared in blood.

CDR1 and CDR2 from the germline V gene are SGHAT and FQNNGV. V was shortened by 5 bases and J by 0 bases, with 20 bases between the two germline ends. The CDR3 runs 17 residues. The sequenced template was RNA, covering the TCR beta CDR3 region. HTBI primers were used in a first-round RT-PCR, which preceded a second-round multiplex PCR. Via MiXCR, TCRdb re-called the multiplex PCR reads, giving one row per CDR3 protein. The sample yields about 14,000 distinct CDR3 sequences, roughly 50% seen once. The receptor's source is a woman aged 25-40 years with Graves' ophthalmopathy. The V gene is TRBV11-2, the J gene TRBJ2-7; tentative D call: TRBD1 (6 bases). Specimen: peripheral blood. The CDR3 DNA reads TGTGCCAGCAGCGGATGGCAGGGGTCGGAAACCTCCTACGAGCAGTACTTC. Amino acids: CASSGWQGSETSYEQYF.